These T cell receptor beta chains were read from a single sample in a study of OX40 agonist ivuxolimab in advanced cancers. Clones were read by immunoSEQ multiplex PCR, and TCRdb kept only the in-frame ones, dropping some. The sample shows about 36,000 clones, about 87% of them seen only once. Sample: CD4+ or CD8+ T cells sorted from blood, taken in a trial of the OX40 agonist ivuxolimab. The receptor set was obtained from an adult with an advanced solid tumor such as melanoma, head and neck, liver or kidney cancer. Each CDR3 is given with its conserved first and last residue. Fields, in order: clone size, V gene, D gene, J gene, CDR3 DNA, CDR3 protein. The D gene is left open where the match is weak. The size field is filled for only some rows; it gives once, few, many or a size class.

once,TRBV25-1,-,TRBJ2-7,TGTGCCAGCAGACGAGGCAGTTCATACGAGCAGTACTTC,CASRRGSSYEQYF
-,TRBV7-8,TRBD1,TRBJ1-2,TGTGCCAGCAGCCCAGACAGGGGGCCTAACTATGGCTACACCTTC,CASSPDRGPNYGYTF
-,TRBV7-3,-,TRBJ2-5,TGTGCCAGCAGCTTAGGGGCCCAAGAGACCCAGTACTTC,CASSLGAQETQYF
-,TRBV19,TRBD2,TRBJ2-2,TGTGCCAGTAGTATTCCCCGGGAGGGACTTAGAGGCACCGGGGAGCTGTTTTTT,CASSIPREGLRGTGELFF
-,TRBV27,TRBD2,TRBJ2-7,TGTGCCAGCAGTAATTGGCCTAGCGGGAACTCCGAGCAGTACTTC,CASSNWPSGNSEQYF
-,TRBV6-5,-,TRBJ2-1,TGTGCCAGCAGTTACTCACAGGGACCTTACAATGAGCAGTTCTTC,CASSYSQGPYNEQFF
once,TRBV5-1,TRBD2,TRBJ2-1,TGCGCCAGCAGCTTGGTGACTAGCGGGAGTGGTGAGCAGTTCTTC,CASSLVTSGSGEQFF
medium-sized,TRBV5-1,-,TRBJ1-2,TGCGCCAGCACCTACGGTGACTATGGCTACACCTTC,CASTYGDYGYTF
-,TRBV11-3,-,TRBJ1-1,TGTGCCAGCAGCTTAACGAGCGGGACTGAAGCTTTCTTT,CASSLTSGTEAFF
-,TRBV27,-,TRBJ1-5,TGTGCCAGCAGTTTGTGGGGGGTTAATCAGCCCCAGCATTTT,CASSLWGVNQPQHF
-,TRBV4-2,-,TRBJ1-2,TGTGCCAGCAGCCATGGCCGGGCTGAGTCGTCGGGCTACACCTTC,CASSHGRAESSGYTF
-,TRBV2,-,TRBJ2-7,TGTGCCAGTACGTCTCCCGAGCGGCTCGAGCAGTACTTC,CASTSPERLEQYF
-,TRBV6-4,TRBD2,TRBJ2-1,TGTGCCAGCAGTCGGAGCGGGAGCTCCTACAATGAGCAGTTCTTC,CASSRSGSSYNEQFF
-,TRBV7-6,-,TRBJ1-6,TGTGCCAGCAGCTTATACCCGCGGGGGTCCCTTTCACCCCTCCACTTT,CASSLYPRGSLSPLHF
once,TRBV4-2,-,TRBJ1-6,TGTGCCAGCAGCCAAACACGACAGATCAATTCACCCCTCCACTTT,CASSQTRQINSPLHF